The clone carrying this TCR beta chain showed up just once. The data stem from a study of technical replicates of blood from a few donors. Clones were read by immunoSEQ multiplex PCR, and TCRdb kept only the in-frame ones, dropping some. The sample yields about 97,000 clones, nearly 96% seen once. The CDR3 covers 14 residues. Per the germline V gene, CDR1 is SGHDN and CDR2 is FVKESK. V dropped 4 bases and J dropped 4 bases, with 12 bases sitting between them. Sequencing was done on a sample of T cells isolated from PBMCs. This TCR was sampled from a human donor in good health. This chain links TRBV14 with TRBJ2-3; unclear D gene. CDR3 DNA: TGTGCCAGCAGCCCCAACCGCGCCCCAGATACGCAGTATTTT. This codes for CASSPNRAPDTQYF.